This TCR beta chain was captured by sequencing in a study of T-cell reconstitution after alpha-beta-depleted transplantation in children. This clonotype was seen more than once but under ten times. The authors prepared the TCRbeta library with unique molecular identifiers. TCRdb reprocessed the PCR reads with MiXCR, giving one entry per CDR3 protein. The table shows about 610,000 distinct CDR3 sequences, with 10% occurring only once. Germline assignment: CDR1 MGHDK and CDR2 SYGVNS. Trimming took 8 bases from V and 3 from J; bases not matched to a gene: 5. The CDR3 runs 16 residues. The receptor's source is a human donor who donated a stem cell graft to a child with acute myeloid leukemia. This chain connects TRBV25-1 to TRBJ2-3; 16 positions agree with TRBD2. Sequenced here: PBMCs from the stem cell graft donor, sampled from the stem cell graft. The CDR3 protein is CASGTSGRARTDTQYF. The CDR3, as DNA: TGTGCCAGCGGGACTAGCGGGAGGGCCCGTACAGATACGCAGTATTTT.